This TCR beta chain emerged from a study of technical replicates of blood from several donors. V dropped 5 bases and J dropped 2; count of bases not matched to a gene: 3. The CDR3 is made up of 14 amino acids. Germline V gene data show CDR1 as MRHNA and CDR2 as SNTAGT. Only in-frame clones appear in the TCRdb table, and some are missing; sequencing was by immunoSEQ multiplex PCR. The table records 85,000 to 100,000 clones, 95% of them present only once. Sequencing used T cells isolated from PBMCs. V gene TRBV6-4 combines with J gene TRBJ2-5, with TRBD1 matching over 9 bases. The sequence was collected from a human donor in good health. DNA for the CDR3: TGTGCCAGCAGTACGGGACAGGGACAAGAGACCCAGTACTTC. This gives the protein CASSTGQGQETQYF.